This TCR beta chain appears in the sequencing data of a study of blood T cell repertoires in COVID-19. In the authors' workflow: Nucleated cell number was recorded as an estimate derived from reference gene primer amplification. Clones were read by immunoSEQ multiplex PCR, and TCRdb kept only the in-frame ones, dropping some. V and J calls and clone size come straight from that table; D and trimming were deduced from the DNA. The top ten hold approximately 0.84% of the sample, which has 250,000 to 350,000 clones, roughly 90% seen once. The V segment lost 4 bases and the J segment 7 bases; nucleotides outside the gene matches: 6. Germline CDR1 is SGHKS and CDR2 is YYEKEE (reference sequence). The CDR3 totals 14 residues.

The chain has TRBV5-5 and TRBJ1-5, with 9 positions matching TRBD1. This sequence was found in a man aged 25 to 45 with acute or convalescent COVID-19. Material for sequencing was peripheral blood. In DNA form, the CDR3 reads TGTGCCAGCAGCCCCGGGGACAGGGACCAGCCCCAGCATTTT. Residues: CASSPGDRDQPQHF.